These 4 T cell receptor beta chains share one sample of origin, sequenced in a study of graft-versus-host responses after intestinal transplantation. Their antigens are not known. Clones were read by immunoSEQ multiplex PCR, and TCRdb kept only the in-frame ones, dropping some. In the table there are about 39,000 clones, more than 85% of which are singletons. The material was unstimulated CD8+ T cells sorted from spleen or lymph node cells, obtained before transplant. These TCRs come from a human donor who was the organ donor for an intestinal transplant.

This rearrangement joins TRBV7-8 to TRBJ2-7; D might be TRBD1 (5 bases). This CDR3 is 16 amino acids long. From germline, CDR1 is SGHVS and CDR2 FQNEAQ. Between the trimmed V and J ends, which lost 7 bases and 1 base, there was a span of 20 bases. This chain's CDR3 is CASTPGYGPGSYEQYF. CDR3 in DNA: TGTGCCAGCACCCCAGGGTACGGCCCCGGTTCCTACGAGCAGTACTTC.

The rearrangement joins TRBV28 to TRBJ2-2; TRBD1 is a possible D gene (6 bases). Germline values: CDR1 MDHEN, CDR2 SYDVKM. There are 13 residues in the CDR3. Trimming removed 7 bases at V and 6 bases at J, with 12 bases between. For the CDR3, the DNA is TGTGCCAGCAAGGGGGTATGGGCCGGGGAGCTGTTTTTT. Encoded protein: CASKGVWAGELFF.

The chain links TRBV10-2 to TRBJ2-7; D is tentatively TRBD1 or TRBD2 (5 bases each). Trimming removed 2 bases at V and 5 bases at J, with 13 bases between. This CDR3 has 14 residues. The germline V gene has CDR1 WSHSY and CDR2 SAAADI. The CDR3 region is CASSEGAGRNEQYF. Here the CDR3 DNA reads TGCGCCAGCAGTGAGGGGGCGGGTCGGAACGAGCAGTACTTC.

This chain uses TRBV19 with TRBJ2-2; D might be TRBD1 (5 bases). Trimming left V 6 bases short and J 5 bases short, with 13 bases between. The CDR3 is made up of 14 amino acids. The germline V gene has CDR1 LNHDA and CDR2 SQIVND (reference sequence). This chain's CDR3 is CASSQGVRTGELFF. CDR3 bases: TGTGCCAGTAGCCAGGGTGTCAGGACCGGGGAGCTGTTTTTT.